Each of the 24 T cell receptor beta chains below was sequenced from the same sample in a study of T cell clonotyping in hematopoietic cell transplantation. Sequencing used immunoSEQ multiplex PCR; TCRdb keeps in-frame clones, though not all of them. This repertoire shows 5,500 to 7,500 clones, 60% to 80% found once; its top ten account for roughly 30%. The sequencing here drew on PBMCs, taken 100 days after allogeneic stem cell transplant. The receptors derive from a female patient younger than 45 who had an allogeneic stem cell transplant, so the T cells may come from the graft donor. Some clones in this sample may be carry-over from other donors' samples.

This clone is hyperexpanded by share. V is TRBV9 and J is TRBJ2-2; 9 bases fit TRBD1. Trimming cost V 4 bases and J 3 bases; bases outside gene matches: 4. CDR1 and CDR2 (germline): SGDLS, YYNGEE. The CDR3 is 15 amino acids. This chain's CDR3 is CASSFRDRDTGELFF. DNA of the CDR3: TGTGCCAGCAGCTTCCGGGACAGGGACACCGGGGAGCTGTTTTTT.

V gene TRBV7-3 combines with J gene TRBJ2-1; D uncertain. V was shortened by 4 bases and J by 0 bases, with 16 bases between the two germline ends. Germline CDR1 reads SGHTA; CDR2 reads FQGTGA. This CDR3 contains 17 residues. Written as DNA, the CDR3 is TGTGCCAGCAGCTCCCGAGCCGACAAGAGCTCCTACAATGAGCAGTTCTTC. It translates to CASSSRADKSSYNEQFF.

The chain is built from TRBV7-9 and TRBJ2-1, with a tentative D call TRBD2 (6 bases). The ends were cut back, 5 bases at V and 1 base at J, with 21 bases in the middle. The CDR3 spans 18 residues. Germline lookup yields CDR1 SEHNR and CDR2 FQNEAQ (reference sequence). The CDR3 DNA is TGTGCCAGCAGCCCAGTATTAGCGGTGGGAAGTTCCTACAATGAGCAGTTCTTC. Translating gives CASSPVLAVGSSYNEQFF.

The CDR3 protein is CASLRGGPTGELFF. In DNA form, the CDR3 reads TGTGCCAGCCTACGGGGGGGCCCGACCGGGGAGCTGTTTTTT. The V gene is TRBV2, the J gene TRBJ2-2; 8 nucleotides agree with TRBD2. The CDR3 extends over 14 amino acids. With 8 bases clipped from V and 5 bases from J, the junction kept 7 bases outside the gene matches. Germline assignment: CDR1 SNHLY and CDR2 FYNNEI.

The chain joins TRBV23-1 to TRBJ2-2; D perhaps matches TRBD1 (5 bases). TRBV23-1 is placed among ORFs of uncertain function. Trimming cost V 0 bases and J 8 bases, with 10 bases left between them. The CDR3 loop spans 14 amino acids. The CDR3 loop reads CASSQSPTVGELFF. The CDR3 coding sequence is TGCGCCAGCAGTCAATCTCCGACAGTTGGGGAGCTGTTTTTT.

V is TRBV30 and J is TRBJ1-3; D is unresolved. In germline, CDR1 is GTSNPN, CDR2 SVGIG (reference sequence). V was cut by 2 bases and J by 4 bases, with 12 bases left in between. The CDR3 totals 14 residues. CDR3 protein: CAWSIKVSGNTIYF. The CDR3 DNA reads TGTGCCTGGAGTATCAAGGTTTCAGGAAACACCATATATTTT. Drawing the rest from reference TRBV30 and TRBJ1-3, the complete variable domain is SQTIHQWPATLVQPVGSPLSLECTVEGTSNPNLYWYRQAAGRGLQLLFYSVGIGQISSEVPQNLSASRPQDRQFILSSKKLLLSDSGFYLCAWSIKVSGNTIYFGEGSWLTVV.

This clone was observed a handful of times. The rearrangement links TRBV11-2 to TRBJ1-1; D remains unclear. Trimming took 1 base from V and 4 from J, leaving 7 bases between them. Germline loops: CDR1 SGHAT, CDR2 FQNNGV. This CDR3 is built from 13 residues. The CDR3 region has the DNA TGTGCCAGCAGCTTAGGTCCCGGCACTGAAGCTTTCTTT. Translating it yields CASSLGPGTEAFF.

The chain links TRBV30 to TRBJ2-5; 8 nucleotides agree with TRBD1. Losses at the gene ends were 4 bases for V and 5 bases for J; bases not matched to a gene: 6. The germline V gene has CDR1 GTSNPN and CDR2 SVGIG (reference sequence). CDR3 length: 13 amino acids. CDR3: CAWKQGGGETQYF. CDR3 DNA: TGTGCCTGGAAACAGGGGGGCGGCGAGACCCAGTACTTC.

The chain recombines TRBV2 with TRBJ2-5, with 9 bases identical to TRBD1. The junction had 9 bases not matched to a gene; V was cut back by 3 bases and J by 4 bases. CDR3 length: 16 amino acids. Germline assignment: CDR1 SNHLY and CDR2 FYNNEI. CDR3 amino acids: CASSDSDRGRGETQYF. CDR3 nucleotides: TGTGCCAGCAGTGATTCGGACAGGGGACGCGGAGAGACCCAGTACTTC.

The J gene is TRBJ2-3, the V gene TRBV10-1; D could derive from TRBD1 or TRBD2 (5 bases each). This CDR3 comprises 13 residues. Germline V gene sequence: CDR1 WNHNN, CDR2 SYGVQD (reference sequence). V lost 2 bases to trimming and J lost 6 bases, with 9 bases between them. CDR3 sequence: CASSEVGEDTQYF. CDR3 bases: TGCGCCAGCAGTGAGGTAGGGGAGGATACGCAGTATTTT.

The chain links TRBV6-5 to TRBJ2-5; D could derive from TRBD1 or TRBD2 (6 bases each). CDR1 is MNHEY and CDR2 is SVGAGI in the germline V gene. This CDR3 contains 14 residues. V gave up 0 bases and J gave up 5 bases, with 10 bases separating them. CDR3 loop: CASSYSQGRETQYF. For the CDR3, the DNA is TGTGCCAGCAGTTACTCGCAGGGGAGGGAGACCCAGTACTTC.

J is TRBJ1-2 and V is TRBV2; 12 bases align to TRBD1. CDR3 length: 14 amino acids. The germline CDR1 and CDR2 sequences are SNHLY and FYNNEI. Unmatched junction bases numbered 1, after V lost 6 bases and J lost 2 bases. CDR3 in DNA: TGTGCCAGCAGGGGGACAGGGGGCAACTATGGCTACACCTTC. Translating it yields CASRGTGGNYGYTF.

V and J are TRBV5-1 and TRBJ2-1; TRBD2 matches at 8 bases. The CDR3 has 15 residues. CDR1 and CDR2 from the germline V gene are SGHRS and YFSETQ. V dropped 3 bases and J dropped 7; count of bases not matched to a gene: 9. The CDR3 spells CASSWIPGLENEQFF. CDR3 nucleotide sequence: TGCGCCAGCAGCTGGATACCGGGACTAGAGAATGAGCAGTTCTTC.

This chain joins TRBV6-5 and TRBJ2-7; D unclear. CDR1 is MNHEY and CDR2 is SVGAGI in the germline V gene. Trimming cost V 5 bases and J 1 base, with 12 bases left between them. This CDR3 comprises 14 residues. CDR3 in amino acids: CASSRTATSYEQYF. The CDR3 DNA follows: TGTGCCAGCAGTCGGACGGCGACATCCTACGAGCAGTACTTC.

This chain connects TRBV6-6 to TRBJ2-7; no clear D gene. Trimming took 4 bases from V and 5 from J, leaving 18 bases between them. CDR1 and CDR2 from the germline V gene are MNHNY and SVGAGI (reference sequence). This CDR3 spans 15 amino acids. CDR3 sequence (DNA): TGTGCCAGCAGTTCCGATAGAGGCGCCTACGACGAGCAGTACTTC. Translated, it gives CASSSDRGAYDEQYF.

CDR3 sequence reads: CASSVTVESTDTQYF. CDR3 bases: TGTGCCAGCAGCGTAACGGTGGAGAGCACAGATACGCAGTATTTT. The chain carries TRBV9 and TRBJ2-3; D is undetermined. This CDR3 has 15 amino acids. Germline CDR1 reads SGDLS; CDR2 reads YYNGEE. V dropped 1 base and J dropped 0 bases, with 9 bases sitting between them. The whole variable domain, remainder taken from reference TRBV9 and TRBJ2-3, is DSGVTQTPKHLITATGQRVTLRCSPRSGDLSVYWYQQSLDQGLQFLIQYYNGEERAKGNILERFSAQQFPDLHSELNLSSLELGDSALYFCASSVTVESTDTQYFGPGTRLTVL.

The rearrangement joins TRBV7-9 to TRBJ2-5; D is unclear. V was shortened by 1 base and J by 2 bases, with 11 bases between the two germline ends. CDR1 and CDR2 from the germline V gene are SEHNR and FQNEAQ (reference sequence). This CDR3 spans 15 amino acids. The CDR3 DNA is TGTGCCAGCAGCTTAGTTAGGGCGTTACAAGAGACCCAGTACTTC. This encodes CASSLVRALQETQYF.

CDR3 coding DNA: TGCGCCAGCAGGGGCCAGGGGGAAGTGACCTTATTCCACGAGCAGTACTTC. Translation: CASRGQGEVTLFHEQYF. V and J are TRBV10-2 and TRBJ2-7; 7 bases map to TRBD1. The junction had 19 bases not matched to a gene; V was cut back by 6 bases and J by 5 bases. Per germline, CDR1 WSHSY and CDR2 SAAADI. This CDR3 contains 17 residues.

This clone was counted a few times. The chain carries TRBV9 and TRBJ2-5, with 7 bases identical to TRBD2. V shed 2 bases and J 5 bases; nucleotides not matched to a gene: 6. Germline-derived CDR1 and CDR2 are SGDLS and YYNGEE. The CDR3 extends over 14 amino acids. The CDR3 loop is CASSVGLAAETQYF. The CDR3 DNA follows: TGTGCCAGCAGCGTCGGCCTAGCGGCGGAGACCCAGTACTTC. The whole variable domain, filled in from reference TRBV9 and TRBJ2-5, reads DSGVTQTPKHLITATGQRVTLRCSPRSGDLSVYWYQQSLDQGLQFLIQYYNGEERAKGNILERFSAQQFPDLHSELNLSSLELGDSALYFCASSVGLAAETQYFGPGTRLLVL.

The V call is TRBV11-3, the J call TRBJ2-1; no firm D call. The CDR3 loop spans 15 amino acids. Trimming pared 4 bases from V and 0 bases from J, leaving 10 bases between. Germline V gives CDR1 SGHNT, CDR2 YENEEA. CDR3 in amino acids: CASSSAVSSYNEQFF. CDR3 bases: TGTGCCAGCAGCTCAGCAGTGAGCTCCTACAATGAGCAGTTCTTC.

V and J are TRBV5-1 and TRBJ1-1, with 7 bases that match TRBD1. The V and J ends lost 0 bases and 5 bases, in that order; junction bases with no gene match: 16. There are 18 residues in the CDR3. CDR1 and CDR2 (germline): SGHRS, YFSETQ. CDR3 nucleotides: TGCGCCAGCAGCTTGGAACCCCAGGGGGGGGGCATAGGGACTGAAGCTTTCTTT. It codes for CASSLEPQGGGIGTEAFF.

The rearrangement joins TRBV5-6 to TRBJ1-2, with 7 bases fitting TRBD1. Germline V gives CDR1 SGHDT, CDR2 YYEEEE. The ends lost 0 bases at V and 6 bases at J; junction bases unmatched: 8. This CDR3 is 15 amino acids long. CDR3 residues: CASSLGVTGYDGYTF. In DNA, the CDR3 is TGTGCCAGCAGCTTGGGGGTGACAGGGTATGATGGCTACACCTTC.

The genes are TRBV5-1 and TRBJ2-3, with 7 bases matching TRBD1. The CDR3 contains 15 residues. Unmatched junction bases numbered 11, after V lost 4 bases and J lost 6 bases. The germline gives CDR1 SGHRS, CDR2 YFSETQ. In nucleotides, the CDR3 is TGCGCCAGCAGCGTTTCGACCACAGGGGTTGATACGCAGTATTTT. Its protein is CASSVSTTGVDTQYF.

The chain joins TRBV4-3 to TRBJ1-2, with a tentative D call TRBD1 (6 bases). Germline V gene lookup returns CDR1 LGHNA and CDR2 YSLEER. V lost 0 bases, J lost 11 bases, and 16 bases lay in between. The CDR3 sequence is 14 residues long. CDR3: CASSQDGKGGYYTF. The CDR3 bases are TGCGCCAGCAGCCAAGACGGAAAGGGGGGATATTACACCTTC.